This T cell receptor (beta chain) came from a study of CD8+ T cells in alopecia areata. Overall study findings and caveats: Sequences from scalp samples also cover resident alphabeta T cells of normal skin. Compared with normal scalp, lesional scalp had higher clonality and more expanded CD8+ clones. Unlike in mice, where it was clearer, TCR sharing across patients was less clear, possibly HLA-related.

RNA, once extracted, was reverse transcribed into cDNA for use as the sequencing template. Here immunoSEQ multiplex PCR was the method, and the copy in TCRdb shows in-frame clones only, minus some. The sample contains about 150,000 clones, 62% of which appear only once. CDR1 and CDR2 from the germline V gene are DFQATT and SNEGSKA (reference sequence). V was cut by 1 base and J by 4 bases, with 4 bases left in between. The CDR3 consists of 11 residues. Remarks on this clone: Antigen: not known.

PBMCs provided sorted CD4+ and CD8+ T cells. The receptor was derived from a human donor in good health. The chain has TRBV20-1 and TRBJ1-1; D is uncertain. Input material: CD8+ T cells sorted from blood. CDR3 DNA: TGCAGTGCTAGAGGGTTCACTGAAGCTTTCTTT. Residues: CSARGFTEAFF.